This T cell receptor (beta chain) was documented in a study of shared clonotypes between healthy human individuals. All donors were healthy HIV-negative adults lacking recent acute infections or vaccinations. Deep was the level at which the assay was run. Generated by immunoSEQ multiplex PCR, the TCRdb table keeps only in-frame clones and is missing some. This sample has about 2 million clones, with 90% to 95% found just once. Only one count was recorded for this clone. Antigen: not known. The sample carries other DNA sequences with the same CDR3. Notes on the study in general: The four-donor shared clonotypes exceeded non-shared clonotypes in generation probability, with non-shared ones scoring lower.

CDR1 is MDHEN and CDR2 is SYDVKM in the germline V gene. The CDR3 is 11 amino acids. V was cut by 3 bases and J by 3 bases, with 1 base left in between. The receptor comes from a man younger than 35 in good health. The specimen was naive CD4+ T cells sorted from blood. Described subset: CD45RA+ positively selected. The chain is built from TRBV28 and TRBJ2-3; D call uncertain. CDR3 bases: TGTGCCAGCAGTTTGACAGATACGCAGTATTTT. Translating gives CASSLTDTQYF. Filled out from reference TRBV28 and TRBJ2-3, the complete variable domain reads DVKVTQSSRYLVKRTGEKVFLECVQDMDHENMFWYRQDPGLGLRLIYFSYDVKMKEKGDIPEGYSVSREKKERFSLILESASTNQTSMYLCASSLTDTQYFGPGTRLTVL.